This T cell receptor beta chain was identified during a study of T cells in Graves' hyperthyroidism and ophthalmopathy. Germline lookup yields CDR1 MNHNS and CDR2 SASEGT. The CDR3 has 13 amino acids. Trimming took 3 bases from V and 6 from J, leaving 9 bases between them. Amplification targeted TCR beta CDR3 regions from RNA transcripts. HTBI primers were used for first-round RT-PCR of the TCR CDR3. TCRdb used MiXCR to reprocess the multiplex PCR reads, holding one entry per CDR3 protein. The sample consists of a few hundred thousand distinct CDR3 sequences, 15% to 19% of them appearing once. Sequenced material: blood. The sequence came from a woman between 18 and 29 years old with Graves' hyperthyroidism that later progressed to Graves' ophthalmopathy. J is TRBJ1-5 and V is TRBV6-1, with D unresolved. CDR3 DNA: TGTGCCAGCAGTGACGCCGATCGTCAGCCCCAGCATTTT. It codes for CASSDADRQPQHF.